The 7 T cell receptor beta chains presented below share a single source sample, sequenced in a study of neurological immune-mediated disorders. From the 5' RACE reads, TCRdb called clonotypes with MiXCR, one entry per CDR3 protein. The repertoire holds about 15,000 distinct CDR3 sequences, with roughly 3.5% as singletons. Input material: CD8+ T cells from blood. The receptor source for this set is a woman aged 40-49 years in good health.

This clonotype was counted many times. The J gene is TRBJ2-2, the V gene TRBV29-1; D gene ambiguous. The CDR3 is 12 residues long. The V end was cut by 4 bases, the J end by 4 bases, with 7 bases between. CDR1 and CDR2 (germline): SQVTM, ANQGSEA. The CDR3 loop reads CSVVLPTGELFF. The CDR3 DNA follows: TGCAGCGTTGTGCTCCCCACCGGGGAGCTGTTTTTT.

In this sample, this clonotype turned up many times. CDR3 amino acids: CASSGLVAGVSWTGELFF. In DNA, the CDR3 is TGTGCCAGCAGCGGGTTGGTAGCGGGAGTGTCGTGGACCGGGGAGCTGTTTTTT. The chain uses TRBV5-6 and TRBJ2-2; TRBD2 matches 9 bases. This CDR3 contains 18 residues. Germline V gene sequence: CDR1 SGHDT, CDR2 YYEEEE. Unmatched junction bases numbered 15, after V lost 4 bases and J lost 5 bases.

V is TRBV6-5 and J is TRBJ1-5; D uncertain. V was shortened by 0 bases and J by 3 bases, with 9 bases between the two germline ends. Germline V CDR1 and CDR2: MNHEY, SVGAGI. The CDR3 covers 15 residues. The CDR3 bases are TGTGCCAGCAGTTACTCGGCGGGTTACAATCAGCCCCAGCATTTT. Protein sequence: CASSYSAGYNQPQHF.

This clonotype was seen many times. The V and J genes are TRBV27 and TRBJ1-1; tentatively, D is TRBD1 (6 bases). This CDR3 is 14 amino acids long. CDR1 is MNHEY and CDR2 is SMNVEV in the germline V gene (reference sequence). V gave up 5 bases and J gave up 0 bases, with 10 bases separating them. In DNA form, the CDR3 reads TGTGCCAGCAGTCACGGACAGATGAACACTGAAGCTTTCTTT. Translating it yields CASSHGQMNTEAFF.

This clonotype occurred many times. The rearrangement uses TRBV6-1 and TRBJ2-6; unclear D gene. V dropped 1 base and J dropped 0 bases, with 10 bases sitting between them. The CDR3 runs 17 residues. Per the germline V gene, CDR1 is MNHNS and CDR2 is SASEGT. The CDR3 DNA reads TGTGCCAGCAGTGAAGACCCCCGGAGCTCTGGGGCCAACGTCCTGACTTTC. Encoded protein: CASSEDPRSSGANVLTF.

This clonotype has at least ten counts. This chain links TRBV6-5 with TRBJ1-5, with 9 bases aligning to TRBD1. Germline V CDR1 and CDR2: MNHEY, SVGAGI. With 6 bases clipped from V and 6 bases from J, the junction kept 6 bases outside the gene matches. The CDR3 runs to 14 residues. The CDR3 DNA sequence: TGTGCCAGCAGATCCGGGACAGGGCTTCAGCCCCAGCATTTT. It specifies CASRSGTGLQPQHF.

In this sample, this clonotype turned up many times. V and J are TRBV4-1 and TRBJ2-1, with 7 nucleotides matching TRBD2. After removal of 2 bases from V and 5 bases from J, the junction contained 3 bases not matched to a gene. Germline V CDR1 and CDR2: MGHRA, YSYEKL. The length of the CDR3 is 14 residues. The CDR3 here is CASSQSGLNNEQFF. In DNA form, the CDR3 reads TGCGCCAGCAGCCAATCGGGACTAAACAATGAGCAGTTCTTC.